This record covers a single T cell receptor beta chain. The V end was cut by 7 bases, the J end by 1 base, with 17 bases between. CDR3 length: 16 residues. Germline CDR1 is SNHLY and CDR2 is FYNNEI. The data stem from a study of molecular identifiers for immune sequencing clone quantification. Study-wide context: Five portions were made in replicates from RNA of 20,000 or 100,000 naive CD8 cells, and four underwent sequencing.

TCRdb re-derived calls from the PCR reads in MiXCR, one entry per CDR3 protein. The sample lists about half a million distinct CDR3 sequences, around 23% occurring once. The chain recombines TRBV2 with TRBJ1-3; D is perhaps TRBD1 (6 bases). Source material: naive CD8+ T cells from blood, with Jurkat cell RNA spiked in. As to subset: FACS-sorted CD8+CD4-CCR7+CD45RA+ naive T cells. The sequence came from a human donor in good health. Some libraries in this study had Jurkat cell RNA spiked in. The CDR3 region has the DNA TGTGCCAGCATCGGGACATCGACGGGATCTGGAAACACCATATATTTT. This sequence encodes CASIGTSTGSGNTIYF.